The TCR delta chain under discussion was sequenced for a study of gamma-delta chains in newborns, infants, children. Whole-study context: Microbial exposure reportedly drives polyclonal innate γδ T cell expansion after birth.

TCRdb reran clone calling via CATT on the reads. The data contain approximately 12,000 delta-chain clones, approximately 9.7% of them seen just once; the ten biggest clones take up 3.5% to 4.5%. This clone was detected only a few times. In germline, CDR1 is GEAIGNYY, CDR2 EKD. V trimming: 3 bases; J trimming: 0 bases; junction bases outside the gene matches: 10. The CDR3 is 19 amino acids. The V and J genes are TRDV2 and TRDJ3, with 7 nucleotides matching TRDD3. Sequencing input: blood. This receptor was obtained from a child who was a newborn, infant or young child, either healthy, febrile or measles-vaccinated (not recorded which). This chain's CDR3 is CACDYWGTGSSWDTRQMFF. The CDR3 DNA reads TGTGCCTGTGACTACTGGGGAACGGGGAGCTCCTGGGACACCCGACAGATGTTTTTC.